These 27 T cell receptor beta chains were all obtained from the same sample, sequenced in a study of shared clonotypes between healthy human individuals. TCRdb's copy holds only in-frame clones and misses some; the assay was immunoSEQ multiplex PCR. The data show some 2,400,000 clones, with about 94% seen just once and roughly 0.13% held by the top ten. The specimen was naive CD4+ T cells sorted from blood. Indicated subset: CD45RA+ positively selected. The receptors here all came from a man younger than 30 in good health.

The chain is built from TRBV5-1 and TRBJ2-5, with 7 bases matching TRBD2. The germline V gene has CDR1 SGHRS and CDR2 YFSETQ. Trimming took 4 bases from V and 2 from J; bases not matched to a gene: 14. This CDR3 has 17 amino acids. As DNA, the CDR3 is TGCGCCAGCAGCCGTAATCCGTTAGCGGGTGTACAAGAGACCCAGTACTTC. Its protein is CASSRNPLAGVQETQYF.

The rearrangement links TRBV18 to TRBJ1-2, with TRBD1 matching 8 bases. V dropped 4 bases and J dropped 5; count of bases not matched to a gene: 12. CDR1 and CDR2 from the germline V gene are KGHSH and LQKENI. The CDR3 covers 16 residues. The CDR3 coding sequence is TGTGCCAGCTCACACCCCCAGACAGGGGCGCAATATGGCTACACCTTC. Protein sequence: CASSHPQTGAQYGYTF.

This chain connects TRBV5-1 to TRBJ2-1; D perhaps matches TRBD2 (5 bases). CDR3 size: 16 residues. The V gene's germline CDR1 is SGHRS and CDR2 YFSETQ. V lost 0 bases and J lost 6, with 16 bases in between. The CDR3 here is CASSLVSSPGTNEQFF. The CDR3 DNA follows: TGCGCCAGCAGCTTGGTATCTAGCCCCGGTACCAATGAGCAGTTCTTC.

On this clone itself: At the DNA level, this CDR3 is encoded by other sequences in the same sample as well. The chain couples TRBV7-2 to TRBJ1-1; TRBD1 might be the D (5 bases). CDR1 and CDR2 from the germline V gene are SGHTA and FQGNSA. This CDR3 has 13 amino acids. V gave up 1 base and J gave up 5 bases, with 8 bases separating them. The CDR3 bases are TGTGCCAGCAGCTTAGGGGGGTGGACTGAAGCTTTCTTT. Translated, it gives CASSLGGWTEAFF.

The chain combines TRBV5-4 with TRBJ2-5; 10 bases line up with TRBD2. V shed 4 bases, J shed 5 bases, and the junction held 11 bases outside the gene matches. The germline CDR1 and CDR2 sequences are SGHNT and YYREEE (reference sequence). The CDR3 has 16 residues. Here the CDR3 reads CASSGSFGSGRETQYF. In nucleotides, the CDR3 is TGTGCCAGCAGCGGGTCGTTTGGTAGCGGGAGGGAGACCCAGTACTTC.

V is TRBV5-4 and J is TRBJ1-1; D is undetermined. Germline-derived CDR1 and CDR2 are SGHNT and YYREEE (reference sequence). V gave up 3 bases and J gave up 1 base, with 10 bases separating them. This CDR3 has 14 residues. CDR3 region: CASSSPGENTEAFF. The CDR3 nucleotides read TGTGCCAGCAGCTCCCCCGGCGAGAACACTGAAGCTTTCTTT.

The chain has TRBV6-5 and TRBJ2-1, with 7 bases lining up with TRBD2. The germline V gene encodes CDR1 MNHEY and CDR2 SVGAGI. J lost 9 bases, V lost 5 bases, and 7 bases had no gene match. The CDR3 totals 13 residues. The CDR3 spells CASSPGGGSEQFF. The CDR3 DNA reads TGTGCCAGCAGTCCGGGCGGGGGTAGTGAGCAGTTCTTC.

The rearrangement links TRBV10-3 to TRBJ2-4; D is perhaps TRBD1 (6 bases). The CDR3 has 17 amino acids. The germline gives CDR1 ENHRY, CDR2 SYGVKD. Trimming cost V 0 bases and J 9 bases, with 21 bases left between them. As DNA, the CDR3 is TGTGCCATCAGTGAGTCGCTCGCGGACAGCCGAGAGAGCATTCAGTACTTC. Amino acid sequence: CAISESLADSRESIQYF.

V and J are TRBV6-5 and TRBJ1-2; tentatively, D is TRBD1 (6 bases). Germline CDR1 reads MNHEY; CDR2 reads SVGAGI. The germline V and J ends were trimmed by 1 base and 0 bases, with 12 bases remaining between them. This CDR3 is 16 amino acids long. CDR3: CASSYWGAGANYGYTF. The CDR3 DNA reads as TGTGCCAGCAGTTACTGGGGGGCAGGAGCTAACTATGGCTACACCTTC.

The rearrangement uses TRBV9 and TRBJ1-2; D remains ambiguous. Germline CDR1 is SGDLS and CDR2 is YYNGEE. Trimming took 5 bases from V and 3 from J, leaving 14 bases between them. CDR3 length equals 14 residues. CDR3 sequence reads: CASSRLLTDYGYTF. In nucleotides, the CDR3 is TGTGCCAGCAGTCGTTTACTGACGGACTATGGCTACACCTTC.

The chain carries TRBV13 and TRBJ2-7, with 12 bases fitting TRBD1. The CDR3 has 15 residues. Per germline, CDR1 PRHDT and CDR2 FYEKMQ (reference sequence). Unmatched junction bases numbered 8, after V lost 6 bases and J lost 5 bases. The CDR3 sequence is CASRNQGDRGHEQYF. CDR3 nucleotide sequence: TGTGCCAGCAGGAACCAGGGGGACAGGGGGCACGAGCAGTACTTC.

The gene calls are TRBV27 and TRBJ2-7; 8 bases agree with TRBD2. The CDR3 is made up of 16 amino acids. V dropped 5 bases and J dropped 0; count of bases not matched to a gene: 9. CDR1 and CDR2 (germline): MNHEY, SMNVEV (reference sequence). This chain's CDR3 is CASSPDRLAPSYEQYF. In nucleotides, the CDR3 is TGTGCCAGCAGTCCAGACCGACTAGCGCCCTCCTACGAGCAGTACTTC.

In DNA form, the CDR3 reads TGTGCCAGCAGTGCCCCGGGGGGGAGTAACCACGAGCAGTACTTC. It codes for CASSAPGGSNHEQYF. The chain employs TRBV6-5 and TRBJ2-7, with 8 bases that match TRBD2. The germline V gene encodes CDR1 MNHEY and CDR2 SVGAGI. The CDR3 contains 15 residues. V was pared by 5 bases and J by 5 bases, with 11 bases of the junction left unmatched.

The CDR3 protein is CASSIQGPGSNYGYTF. In nucleotides, the CDR3 is TGTGCCAGCAGCATACAGGGGCCGGGATCTAACTATGGCTACACCTTC. The rearrangement joins TRBV5-4 to TRBJ1-2; 7 nucleotides line up with TRBD1. J was trimmed by 0 bases and V by 4 bases; bases with no gene match: 9. Germline CDR1 is SGHNT and CDR2 is YYREEE (reference sequence). The CDR3 is 16 amino acids.

As regards this clone: Other DNA sequences in this specimen translate into the identical CDR3. This chain connects TRBV27 to TRBJ2-3; D is unclear. The germline V gene encodes CDR1 MNHEY and CDR2 SMNVEV (reference sequence). Deletions cut 4 bases from V and 3 bases from J, with 5 bases between. The CDR3 spans 12 residues. CDR3 nucleotide sequence: TGTGCCAGCAGTTCCCGGACAGATACGCAGTATTTT. It is translated as CASSSRTDTQYF.

The rearrangement uses TRBV7-9 and TRBJ2-7, with TRBD1 matching over 8 bases. Germline CDR1 and CDR2: SEHNR and FQNEAQ (reference sequence). J lost 6 bases, V lost 2 bases, and 6 bases had no gene match. CDR3 length: 14 amino acids. For the CDR3, the DNA is TGTGCCAGCAGCTTACGGGCAACAGGGGGCGAGCAGTACTTC. Translating gives CASSLRATGGEQYF.

The V call is TRBV10-3, the J call TRBJ1-2; D is perhaps TRBD1 (5 bases). The V gene's germline CDR1 is ENHRY and CDR2 SYGVKD. The CDR3 runs 15 residues. Trimming stripped 0 bases from V and 8 bases from J, with 16 bases between. CDR3: CAISESGRGPGGYTF. CDR3 sequence (DNA): TGTGCCATCAGTGAGTCGGGAAGGGGACCGGGGGGCTACACCTTC.

The chain joins TRBV29-1 to TRBJ2-3; 9 positions match TRBD1. V lost 3 bases, J lost 2 bases, and 6 bases stayed unmatched. The CDR3 runs to 15 residues. Germline V gene sequence: CDR1 SQVTM, CDR2 ANQGSEA. This CDR3 is CSVDQDRGVTDTQYF. CDR3 DNA sequence: TGCAGCGTTGATCAGGACAGGGGCGTCACAGATACGCAGTATTTT.

The chain employs TRBV29-1 and TRBJ2-3, with a tentative D call TRBD2 (6 bases). The CDR3 is 11 residues long. Trimming cost V 2 bases and J 8 bases, with 8 bases left between them. Germline V CDR1 and CDR2: SQVTM, ANQGSEA. The CDR3 sequence: CSVELGGTQYF. In DNA form, the CDR3 reads TGCAGCGTTGAATTGGGAGGTACGCAGTATTTT.

To note about this clone: Other DNA sequences from this sample encode an identical CDR3 as well. The chain couples TRBV30 to TRBJ2-7, with D possibly being TRBD1 (5 bases). The V gene's germline CDR1 is GTSNPN and CDR2 SVGIG (reference sequence). Trimming took off 2 bases at V and 3 bases at J, with 11 bases between the two ends. The CDR3 runs 13 residues. CDR3 amino acids: CAWSRGLGYEQYF. DNA for the CDR3: TGTGCCTGGAGTAGGGGTTTGGGCTACGAGCAGTACTTC.

This clone has a single count. One junction end disagrees with the germline gene, perhaps due to a read error. The chain couples TRBV7-7 to TRBJ1-4; 7 positions match TRBD1. This CDR3 region has 13 residues. Germline CDR1 and CDR2: SSHAT and FNYEAQ (reference sequence). The CDR3 is CASSRQGPHVLFF. Written as DNA, the CDR3 is TGTGCTAGCAGCCGACAGGGTCCGCACGTACTGTTTTTT.

The J gene is TRBJ1-5, the V gene TRBV6-1; D unclear. This CDR3 has 16 amino acids. Trimming left V 2 bases short and J 1 base short, with 12 bases between. Germline CDR1 and CDR2: MNHNS and SASEGT. The CDR3 here is CASSEWQDGSNQPQHF. The CDR3 region has the DNA TGTGCCAGCAGTGAATGGCAGGACGGGAGCAATCAGCCCCAGCATTTT.

V and J are TRBV2 and TRBJ2-7; possible D gene TRBD1, 5 bases. Germline V gives CDR1 SNHLY, CDR2 FYNNEI. V lost 1 base to trimming and J lost 3 bases, with 16 bases between them. The CDR3 totals 16 residues. CDR3 nucleotides: TGTGCCAGCAGTGAAGTTGGGCAGGGTCCCTACTACGAGCAGTACTTC. Protein product: CASSEVGQGPYYEQYF.

On this clone itself: Other DNA sequences in this specimen translate into the identical CDR3. The chain carries TRBV6-1 and TRBJ2-3; 8 bases line up with TRBD2. The V gene end was trimmed by 5 bases and the J gene end by 1 base; junction bases not matched to a gene: 2. The CDR3 runs to 14 residues. From germline, CDR1 is MNHNS and CDR2 SASEGT. This CDR3 reads CASSSGGGTDTQYF. The CDR3, as DNA: TGTGCCAGCAGTAGCGGGGGCGGCACAGATACGCAGTATTTT.

Turning to this clone: The sample carries other DNA sequences with the same CDR3. The chain recombines TRBV28 with TRBJ1-2; the D gene is possibly TRBD1 (5 bases). Trimming removed 2 bases at V and 5 bases at J, with 9 bases between. CDR1 and CDR2 from the germline V gene are MDHEN and SYDVKM. This CDR3 has 13 residues. CDR3 region: CASSLQGGYGYTF. DNA for the CDR3: TGTGCCAGCAGTTTACAGGGAGGGTATGGCTACACCTTC.

Notes on this clone: The same CDR3 arises from other DNA sequences in this sample as well. The chain links TRBV30 to TRBJ1-1; D remains unclear. The CDR3 runs to 11 residues. Germline loops: CDR1 GTSNPN, CDR2 SVGIG (reference sequence). The germline V and J ends were trimmed by 0 bases and 5 bases, with 4 bases remaining between them. The CDR3 DNA sequence: TGTGCCTGGAGTGTATCAACTGAAGCTTTCTTT. Translation gives CAWSVSTEAFF.

The V gene is TRBV4-1, the J gene TRBJ2-5, with 9 bases aligning to TRBD1. This CDR3 spans 17 amino acids. Germline V CDR1 and CDR2: MGHRA, YSYEKL. Trimming at V came to 3 bases and at J to 3 bases, leaving 11 bases not matched to a gene. The CDR3 loop reads CASSQAENRDREETQYF. The CDR3 nucleotides read TGCGCCAGCAGCCAGGCCGAAAACCGGGACAGGGAAGAGACCCAGTACTTC.